A single TCR beta chain is shown here with its context. The antigen is unknown. MiXCR, applied by TCRdb to the multiplex PCR reads, yields one record per CDR3 protein. This sample has about 200,000 distinct CDR3 sequences; roughly 29% occur once, and the top ten carry roughly 4%. This entry belongs to a study of breast tumors, draining lymph nodes, adjacent tissues. The study, taken as a whole, reports: Tumor T cell lymph node origin was a supported hypothesis, not proven.

Axillary draining lymph nodes of breast cancer patients supplied the node samples. Germline lookup yields CDR1 KGHSH and CDR2 LQKENI. Trimming took off 3 bases at V and 7 bases at J, with 10 bases between the two ends. The CDR3 is 14 amino acids. V and J are TRBV18 and TRBJ1-6, with D unclear. The source of this sequence is a female donor with breast cancer. Some clones in this sample may be carry-over from other donors' samples. Sequenced material: axillary lymph node tissue. The CDR3 loop is CASSPPQSNSPLHF. Here the CDR3 DNA reads TGTGCCAGCTCACCCCCGCAGAGCAATTCACCCCTCCACTTT.